This is a list of T cell receptor beta chains from one sample in a study of Ad26.COV2.S vaccination and SARS-CoV-2 variants. Some clones are missing from TCRdb's copy, which holds only in-frame ones; the method was immunoSEQ multiplex PCR. Seen here are some 340,000 clones, roughly 86% observed once, and the top ten hold around 1.9%. This material consisted of peripheral blood, taken in a trial of Ad26.COV2.S vaccine versus placebo. The receptors originated from a person aged 18-60 years who received the Ad26.COV2.S COVID-19 vaccine or a placebo. Each CDR3 is given with its conserved first and last residue. D genes are given only for firm matches. Size is omitted from some rows. Given values are once, few, many or a class for expanded clones.

D: NA; J: TRBJ2-3; V: TRBV3-1/TRBV3-2; size: NA; CDR3: CASSATTGLSTDTQYF; DNA: TGTGCCAGCAGCGCAACCACAGGGCTTAGCACAGATACGCAGTATTTT
D: NA; J: TRBJ2-6; V: TRBV19; size: NA; CDR3: CASSAWIGSGANVLTF; DNA: TGTGCCAGTAGTGCCTGGATAGGCTCTGGGGCCAACGTCCTGACTTTC
D: NA; J: TRBJ1-2; V: TRBV6-1; size: few; CDR3: CASSDPGRGGGYTF; DNA: TGTGCCAGCAGTGATCCAGGGCGGGGCGGCGGCTACACCTTC
D: NA; J: TRBJ2-1; V: TRBV29-1; size: NA; CDR3: CSVESYNEQFF; DNA: TGCAGCGTTGAATCATACAATGAGCAGTTCTTC
D: NA; J: TRBJ1-5; V: TRBV5-6; size: NA; CDR3: CASSLSAGTGSNQPQHF; DNA: TGTGCCAGCAGCTTGTCCGCCGGTACAGGGAGCAATCAGCCCCAGCATTTT
D: NA; J: TRBJ1-3; V: TRBV5-1; size: once; CDR3: CASSSGSSGNTIYF; DNA: TGCGCCAGCAGCTCCGGGAGCTCTGGAAACACCATATATTTT
D: TRBD1; J: TRBJ1-2; V: TRBV4-3; size: NA; CDR3: CASSQIGQGTGYTF; DNA: TGCGCCAGCAGCCAAATCGGACAGGGGACTGGCTACACCTTC
D: NA; J: TRBJ1-1; V: TRBV29-1; size: NA; CDR3: CSVQQRNTEAFF; DNA: TGCAGCGTTCAGCAGCGGAACACTGAAGCTTTCTTT
D: TRBD2; J: TRBJ2-1; V: TRBV7-7; size: once; CDR3: CASSLDVASGGYNEQFF; DNA: TGTGCCAGCAGCTTAGATGTGGCTAGCGGGGGGTACAATGAGCAGTTCTTC
D: NA; J: TRBJ2-1; V: TRBV6-2/TRBV6-3; size: NA; CDR3: CASSYLGSYNEQFF; DNA: TGTGCCAGCAGTTATCTGGGGTCCTACAATGAGCAGTTCTTC
D: NA; J: TRBJ1-2; V: TRBV4-1; size: few; CDR3: CASSQVTDADGYTF; DNA: TGCGCCAGCAGCCAGGTGACCGATGCGGATGGCTACACCTTC
D: TRBD1; J: TRBJ1-5; V: TRBV12-3/TRBV12-4; size: NA; CDR3: CASRLQGDQPQHF; DNA: TGTGCCAGCAGGCTACAGGGGGATCAGCCCCAGCATTTT
D: TRBD1; J: TRBJ1-4; V: TRBV7-2; size: NA; CDR3: CASSSGTGNEKLFF; DNA: TGTGCCAGCAGCTCCGGGACAGGGAATGAAAAACTGTTTTTT
D: NA; J: TRBJ1-1; V: TRBV5-1; size: few; CDR3: CASSLARGQNTEAFF; DNA: TGCGCCAGCAGCTTGGCCAGGGGACAGAACACTGAAGCTTTCTTT
D: NA; J: TRBJ2-7; V: TRBV25-1; size: NA; CDR3: CASSELRDWSHEQYF; DNA: TGTGCCAGCAGTGAACTCAGGGACTGGTCGCACGAGCAGTACTTC
D: TRBD1; J: TRBJ1-1; V: TRBV6-2/TRBV6-3; size: NA; CDR3: CASSYSTQGVNTEAFF; DNA: TGTGCCAGCAGTTACTCGACCCAGGGGGTGAACACTGAAGCTTTCTTT
D: NA; J: TRBJ1-2; V: TRBV3-1/TRBV3-2; size: NA; CDR3: CASSQVTMGYGYTF; DNA: TGTGCCAGCAGCCAGGTAACCATGGGATATGGCTACACCTTC
D: TRBD1; J: TRBJ1-2; V: TRBV7-2; size: NA; CDR3: CASRRDSDGYTF; DNA: TGTGCCAGCAGGCGGGACAGTGATGGCTACACCTTC
D: NA; J: TRBJ2-3; V: TRBV3-1/TRBV3-2; size: NA; CDR3: CASSITLGGRTDTQYF; DNA: TGTGCCAGCAGCATTACACTAGGGGGGAGGACAGATACGCAGTATTTT
D: NA; J: TRBJ1-3; V: TRBV7-9; size: NA; CDR3: CASSSLSGNTIYF; DNA: TGTGCCAGCAGCTCCCTCTCTGGAAACACCATATATTTT
D: NA; J: TRBJ1-2; V: TRBV3-1/TRBV3-2; size: NA; CDR3: CASSQLIEAAYGYTF; DNA: TGTGCCAGCAGCCAATTAATTGAAGCAGCTTATGGCTACACCTTC
D: NA; J: TRBJ2-3; V: TRBV24-1; size: NA; CDR3: CATSDGQDNTDTQYF; DNA: TGTGCCACCAGTGACGGCCAAGACAACACAGATACGCAGTATTTT
D: NA; J: TRBJ1-4; V: TRBV3-1/TRBV3-2; size: NA; CDR3: CASSHKIRGKLFF; DNA: TGTGCCAGCAGCCACAAGATCAGGGGAAAACTGTTTTTT
D: NA; J: TRBJ2-1; V: TRBV4-3; size: NA; CDR3: CASSQGGRERDNEQFF; DNA: TGCGCCAGCAGCCAAGGTGGCCGAGAGAGGGACAATGAGCAGTTCTTC
D: NA; J: TRBJ2-3; V: TRBV2; size: NA; CDR3: CATQTQFSTDTQYF; DNA: TGTGCCACCCAGACACAATTTAGCACAGATACGCAGTATTTT
D: NA; J: TRBJ1-5; V: TRBV19; size: NA; CDR3: CASRAGTNQPQHF; DNA: TGTGCCAGTAGGGCCGGGACAAATCAGCCCCAGCATTTT
D: NA; J: TRBJ1-3; V: TRBV11-3; size: NA; CDR3: CASSLEDRRNTIYF; DNA: TGTGCCAGCAGCTTAGAGGACCGTAGAAACACCATATATTTT
D: NA; J: TRBJ1-1; V: TRBV15; size: few; CDR3: CATSRVARANTEAFF; DNA: TGTGCCACCAGCAGAGTCGCCAGGGCGAACACTGAAGCTTTCTTT
D: NA; J: TRBJ1-2; V: TRBV7-9; size: NA; CDR3: CASSFREYGYTF; DNA: TGTGCCAGCAGCTTTAGGGAGTACGGCTACACCTTC
D: NA; J: TRBJ2-5; V: TRBV30; size: NA; CDR3: CAWSVMELIQYF; DNA: TGTGCCTGGAGTGTAATGGAACTGATCCAGTACTTC
D: TRBD1; J: TRBJ2-7; V: TRBV4-3; size: NA; CDR3: CATRDRAIYEQYF; DNA: TGCGCCACCAGGGACAGGGCGATCTACGAGCAGTACTTC
D: TRBD2; J: TRBJ2-1; V: TRBV6-2/TRBV6-3; size: NA; CDR3: CASSYSFRGGSRNEQFF; DNA: TGTGCCAGCAGTTACTCGTTCCGGGGGGGCAGTAGAAATGAGCAGTTCTTC
D: NA; J: TRBJ2-7; V: TRBV10-3; size: NA; CDR3: CAISEVTGNSYEQYF; DNA: TGTGCCATCAGTGAAGTGACAGGCAATTCCTACGAGCAGTACTTC
D: NA; J: TRBJ1-5; V: TRBV7-9; size: NA; CDR3: CASSRGGYNQPQHF; DNA: TGTGCCAGCAGCAGAGGAGGATACAATCAGCCCCAGCATTTT
D: NA; J: TRBJ2-5; V: TRBV4-1; size: NA; CDR3: CASSQQTPKGETQYF; DNA: TGCGCCAGCAGCCAACAAACCCCGAAGGGGGAGACCCAGTACTTC
D: NA; J: TRBJ2-3; V: TRBV7-2; size: NA; CDR3: CASRWGSTDTQYF; DNA: TGTGCCAGCAGGTGGGGAAGCACAGATACGCAGTATTTT
D: NA; J: TRBJ1-1; V: TRBV7-8; size: NA; CDR3: CASSPAGLGRNTEAFF; DNA: TGTGCCAGCAGTCCTGCTGGGTTAGGGAGGAACACTGAAGCTTTCTTT
D: TRBD1; J: TRBJ2-5; V: TRBV29-1; size: NA; CDR3: CSVERTGTETQYF; DNA: TGCAGCGTTGAACGGACAGGGACGGAGACCCAGTACTTC
D: NA; J: TRBJ1-6; V: TRBV5-6; size: NA; CDR3: CASSLFPFGGINSPLHF; DNA: TGTGCCAGCAGCTTGTTCCCTTTCGGGGGAATTAATTCACCCCTCCACTTT
D: NA; J: TRBJ1-2; V: TRBV7-8; size: NA; CDR3: CASSRTGIRDYGYTF; DNA: TGTGCCAGCAGCCGAACAGGGATAAGGGACTATGGCTACACCTTC
D: NA; J: TRBJ1-2; V: TRBV6-5; size: once; CDR3: CASSYSRGQGRPGYTF; DNA: TGTGCCAGCAGTTACTCGAGAGGGCAGGGGAGGCCTGGCTACACCTTC
D: NA; J: TRBJ2-5; V: TRBV6-2/TRBV6-3; size: NA; CDR3: CASSYSRTSIEKTQYF; DNA: TGTGCCAGCAGTTACTCCCGAACTAGTATCGAAAAGACCCAGTACTTC
D: NA; J: TRBJ2-7; V: TRBV30; size: NA; CDR3: CAWKGDLITYEQYF; DNA: TGTGCCTGGAAAGGGGACCTCATAACCTACGAGCAGTACTTC
D: NA; J: TRBJ1-1; V: TRBV3-1/TRBV3-2; size: NA; CDR3: CASSQEGGQVTEAFF; DNA: TGTGCCAGCAGCCAAGAGGGCGGGCAGGTCACTGAAGCTTTCTTT
D: TRBD1; J: TRBJ1-3; V: TRBV9; size: NA; CDR3: CASSQGGPVRSFSGNTIYF; DNA: TGTGCCAGCAGCCAGGGGGGGCCGGTCAGAAGTTTCTCTGGAAACACCATATATTTT
D: TRBD2; J: TRBJ2-7; V: TRBV3-1/TRBV3-2; size: NA; CDR3: CASSRSSGGPYEQYF; DNA: TGTGCCAGCAGCCGAAGTAGCGGGGGCCCCTACGAGCAGTACTTC
D: TRBD1; J: TRBJ1-2; V: TRBV5-1; size: NA; CDR3: CASSLGPTGGYGYTF; DNA: TGCGCCAGCAGCTTGGGCCCGACAGGGGGCTATGGCTACACCTTC
D: TRBD1; J: TRBJ1-2; V: TRBV3-1/TRBV3-2; size: NA; CDR3: CASSPDRVLGYTF; DNA: TGTGCCAGCAGCCCGGACAGGGTTTTAGGCTACACCTTC
D: TRBD1; J: TRBJ1-5; V: TRBV5-1; size: NA; CDR3: CASSPYSPETGGQPQHF; DNA: TGCGCCAGCAGCCCTTACTCGCCGGAGACAGGGGGCCAGCCCCAGCATTTT
D: NA; J: TRBJ2-6; V: TRBV5-1; size: NA; CDR3: CASSLNNPSGANVLTF; DNA: TGCGCCAGCAGCTTGAACAACCCATCTGGGGCCAACGTCCTGACTTTC
D: TRBD2; J: TRBJ2-2; V: TRBV10-3; size: NA; CDR3: CAISELAGTGELFF; DNA: TGTGCCATCAGTGAACTAGCGGGGACCGGGGAGCTGTTTTTT
D: NA; J: TRBJ1-4; V: TRBV7-9; size: NA; CDR3: CASSSLKQGSEKLFF; DNA: TGTGCCAGCAGCTCACTTAAACAGGGTAGTGAAAAACTGTTTTTT
D: NA; J: TRBJ1-1; V: TRBV18; size: NA; CDR3: CASSLGMNTEAFF; DNA: TGTGCCAGCTCACTGGGTATGAACACTGAAGCTTTCTTT
D: NA; J: TRBJ1-1; V: TRBV5-8; size: NA; CDR3: CASNPWEGDTEAFF; DNA: TGTGCCAGCAACCCCTGGGAGGGTGACACTGAAGCTTTCTTT
D: TRBD1; J: TRBJ2-2; V: TRBV7-8; size: many; CDR3: CASSQHRGNTGELFF; DNA: TGTGCCAGCAGCCAACACAGGGGGAACACCGGGGAGCTGTTTTTT
D: TRBD2; J: TRBJ2-5; V: TRBV6-5; size: NA; CDR3: CASSSSGAGTQETQYF; DNA: TGTGCCAGCAGTTCATCGGGAGCGGGGACTCAAGAGACCCAGTACTTC
D: NA; J: TRBJ2-7; V: TRBV7-2; size: NA; CDR3: CASGSKSSYEQYF; DNA: TGTGCCAGCGGAAGCAAAAGCTCCTACGAGCAGTACTTC
D: TRBD2; J: TRBJ2-3; V: TRBV19; size: once; CDR3: CASSIGTSGGTDTQYF; DNA: TGTGCCAGTAGTATAGGGACTAGCGGGGGGACAGATACGCAGTATTTT